This entry describes one TCR beta chain. Antigen unknown. TCRdb reprocessed the multiplex PCR reads with MiXCR, giving one entry per CDR3 protein. The data contain approximately 130,000 distinct CDR3 sequences, 20% to 25% of them singletons. This sample is part of a study of breast tumors, draining lymph nodes, adjacent tissues. General study results and limits: Compared with basal-like, luminal-like tumors shared significantly more repertoire with nontumor tissue. Tumor TCR diversity was below lymph nodes but above nontumor tissue. That most tumor T cells come from lymph nodes remained unproven. Data fit most tumor T cells coming from lymph node, expanding in tumor.

The lymph nodes were axillary draining lymph nodes from breast cancer patients. The CDR3 sequence is 13 residues long. Trimming removed 6 bases at V and 0 bases at J, with 6 bases between. Germline V gives CDR1 MNHNS, CDR2 SASEGT. The sequencing input was axillary lymph node tissue. The clonotype was recovered from a female donor with breast cancer. Some clones in this sample may be carry-over from other donors' samples. This sequence joins TRBV6-1 and TRBJ1-3; the D is unclear. CDR3 in DNA: TGTGCCAGCAGCTTTAGCTCTGGAAACACCATATATTTT. As protein: CASSFSSGNTIYF.